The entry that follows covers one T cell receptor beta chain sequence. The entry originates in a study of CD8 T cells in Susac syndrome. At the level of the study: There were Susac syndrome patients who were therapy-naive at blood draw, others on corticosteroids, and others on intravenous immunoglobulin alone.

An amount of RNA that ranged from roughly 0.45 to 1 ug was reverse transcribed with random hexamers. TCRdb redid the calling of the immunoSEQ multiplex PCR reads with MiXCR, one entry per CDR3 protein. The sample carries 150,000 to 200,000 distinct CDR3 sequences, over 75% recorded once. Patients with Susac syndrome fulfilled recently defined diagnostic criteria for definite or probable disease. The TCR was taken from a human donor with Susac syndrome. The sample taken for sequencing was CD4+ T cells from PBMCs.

Written as DNA, the CDR3 is TGTGCCAGCAGCCCTCTAGCGGACCCCGGCCTTGGGGAGCAGTACTTC. As protein: CASSPLADPGLGEQYF. This rearrangement joins TRBV6-1 to TRBJ2-7; 7 bases fit TRBD2. The V and J ends lost 6 bases and 7 bases, in that order; junction bases with no gene match: 18. In germline, CDR1 is MNHNS, CDR2 SASEGT. The CDR3 totals 16 residues.